The T cell receptor beta chain under discussion was sequenced for a study of PD-1 blockade in classical Hodgkin lymphoma. The CDR3 runs 15 residues. Trimming shortened V by 3 bases and J by 4 bases, and 16 bases separated the two germline ends. The V gene's germline CDR1 is SGHNT and CDR2 YYREEE (reference sequence). The table came from immunoSEQ multiplex PCR; TCRdb's copy has only in-frame clones and leaves some out. The table lists fewer than 50,000 clones, around 86% of them singletons. All patients experienced relapse after autologous stem cell transplantation, and brentuximab vedotin exposure was variable.

The sample consisted of peripheral blood mononuclear cells (PBMCs), taken before the second cycle of nivolumab. The V and J genes are TRBV5-4 and TRBJ2-5; the D gene is possibly TRBD2 (5 bases). This TCR was recovered from a human donor with classical Hodgkin lymphoma. The CDR3 DNA is TGTGCCAGCAGCTCCCCTACTAGTGTGAGAGAGACCCAGTACTTC. Amino acid sequence: CASSSPTSVRETQYF.